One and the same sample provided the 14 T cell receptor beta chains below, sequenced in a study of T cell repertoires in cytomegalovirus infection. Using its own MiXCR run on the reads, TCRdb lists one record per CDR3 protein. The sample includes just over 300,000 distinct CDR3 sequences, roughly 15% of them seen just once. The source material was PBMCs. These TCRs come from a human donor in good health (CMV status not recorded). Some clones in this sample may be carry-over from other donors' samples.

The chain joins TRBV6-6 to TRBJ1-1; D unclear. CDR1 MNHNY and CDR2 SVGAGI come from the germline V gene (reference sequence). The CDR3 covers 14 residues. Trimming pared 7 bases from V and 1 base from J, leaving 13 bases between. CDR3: CASKLDRQNTEAFF. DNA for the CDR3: TGTGCCAGCAAGCTCGACCGTCAGAACACTGAAGCTTTCTTT.

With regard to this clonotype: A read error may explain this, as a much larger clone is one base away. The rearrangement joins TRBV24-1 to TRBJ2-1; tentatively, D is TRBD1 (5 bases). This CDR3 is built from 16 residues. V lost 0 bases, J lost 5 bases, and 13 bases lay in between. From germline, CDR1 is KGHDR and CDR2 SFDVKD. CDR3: CATSDLVGPEDNEQFF. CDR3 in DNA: TGTGCCACCAGTGATTTGGTGGGGCCCGAGGACAATGAGCAGTTCTTC.

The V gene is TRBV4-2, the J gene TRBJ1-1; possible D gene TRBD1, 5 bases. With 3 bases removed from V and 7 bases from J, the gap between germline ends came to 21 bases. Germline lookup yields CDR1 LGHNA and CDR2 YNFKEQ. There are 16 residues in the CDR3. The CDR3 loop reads CASSQSDSGAVGEAFF. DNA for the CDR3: TGTGCCAGCAGCCAGTCCGACAGTGGGGCGGTTGGTGAAGCTTTCTTT.

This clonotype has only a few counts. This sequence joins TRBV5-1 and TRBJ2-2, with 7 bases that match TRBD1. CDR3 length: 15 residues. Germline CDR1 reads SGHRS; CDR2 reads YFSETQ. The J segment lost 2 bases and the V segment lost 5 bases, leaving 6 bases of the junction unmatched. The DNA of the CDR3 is TGCGCCAGCAGTCAGGACAGGCTAAACACCGGGGAGCTGTTTTTT. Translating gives CASSQDRLNTGELFF. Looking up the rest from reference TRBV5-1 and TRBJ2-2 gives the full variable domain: KAGVTQTPRYLIKTRGQQVTLSCSPISGHRSVSWYQQTPGQGLQFLFEYFSETQRNKGNFPGRFSGRQFSNSRSEMNVSTLELGDSALYLCASSQDRLNTGELFFGEGSRLTVL.

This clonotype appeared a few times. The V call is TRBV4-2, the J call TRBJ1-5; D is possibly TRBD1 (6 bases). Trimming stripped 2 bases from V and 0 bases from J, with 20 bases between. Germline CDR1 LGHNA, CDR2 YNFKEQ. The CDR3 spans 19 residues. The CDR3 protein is CASSQRELGGTYSNQPQHF. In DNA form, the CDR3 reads TGTGCCAGCAGCCAAAGGGAGCTGGGGGGCACTTATAGCAATCAGCCCCAGCATTTT.

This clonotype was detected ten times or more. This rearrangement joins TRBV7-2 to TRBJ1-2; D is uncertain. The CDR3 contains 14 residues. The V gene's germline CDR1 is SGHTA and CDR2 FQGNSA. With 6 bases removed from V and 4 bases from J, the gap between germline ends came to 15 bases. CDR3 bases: TGTGCCAGCAGTTCCGGGTCCCCCTTCTATGGCTACACCTTC. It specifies CASSSGSPFYGYTF. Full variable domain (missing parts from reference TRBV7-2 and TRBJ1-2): GAGVSQSPSNKVTEKGKDVELRCDPISGHTALYWYRQSLGQGLEFLIYFQGNSAPDKSGLPSDRFSAERTGGSVSTLTIQRTQQEDSAVYLCASSSGSPFYGYTFGSGTRLTVV.

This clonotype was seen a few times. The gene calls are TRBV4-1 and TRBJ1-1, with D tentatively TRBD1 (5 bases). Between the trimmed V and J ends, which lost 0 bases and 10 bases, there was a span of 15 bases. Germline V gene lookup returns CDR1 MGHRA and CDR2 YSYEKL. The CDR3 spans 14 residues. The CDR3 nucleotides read TGCGCCAGCAGCCAAGACCGGGACCGAGAAGCAGCTTTCTTT. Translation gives CASSQDRDREAAFF.

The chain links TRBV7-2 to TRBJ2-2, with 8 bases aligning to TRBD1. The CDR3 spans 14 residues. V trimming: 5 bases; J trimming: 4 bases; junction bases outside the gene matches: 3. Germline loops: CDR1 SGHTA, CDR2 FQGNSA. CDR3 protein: CASSRQGPTGELFF. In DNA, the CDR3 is TGTGCCAGCAGCCGACAGGGGCCCACCGGGGAGCTGTTTTTT.

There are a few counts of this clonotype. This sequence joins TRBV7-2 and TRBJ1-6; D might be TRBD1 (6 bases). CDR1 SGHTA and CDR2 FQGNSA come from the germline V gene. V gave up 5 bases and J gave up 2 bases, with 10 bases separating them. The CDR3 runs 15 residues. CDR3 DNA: TGTGCCAGCAGCAAGGGGGAAGCCTATAATTCACCCCTCCACTTT. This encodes CASSKGEAYNSPLHF.

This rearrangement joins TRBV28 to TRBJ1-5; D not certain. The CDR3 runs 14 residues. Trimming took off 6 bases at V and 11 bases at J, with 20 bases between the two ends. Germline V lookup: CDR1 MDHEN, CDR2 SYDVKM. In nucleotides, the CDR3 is TGTGCCAGCAGCCAGACGGGCAGGCCTGGGGCCCAGCATTTT. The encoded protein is CASSQTGRPGAQHF.

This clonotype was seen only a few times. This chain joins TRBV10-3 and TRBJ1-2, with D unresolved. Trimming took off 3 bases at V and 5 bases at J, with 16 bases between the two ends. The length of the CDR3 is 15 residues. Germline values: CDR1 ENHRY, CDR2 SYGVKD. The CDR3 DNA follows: TGTGCCATCAGTGAAGGTTCCCGGCAGACATATGGCTACACCTTC. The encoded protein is CAISEGSRQTYGYTF.

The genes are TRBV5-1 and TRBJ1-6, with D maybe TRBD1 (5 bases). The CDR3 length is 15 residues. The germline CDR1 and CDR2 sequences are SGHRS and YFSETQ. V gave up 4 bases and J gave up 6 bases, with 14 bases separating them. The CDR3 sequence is CASSVTGTINSPLHF. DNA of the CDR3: TGCGCCAGCAGCGTAACCGGGACTATTAATTCACCCCTCCACTTT.

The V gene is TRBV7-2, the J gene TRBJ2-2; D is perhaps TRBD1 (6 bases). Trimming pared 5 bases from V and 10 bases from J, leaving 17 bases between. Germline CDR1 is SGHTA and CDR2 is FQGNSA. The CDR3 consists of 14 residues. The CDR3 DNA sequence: TGTGCCAGCAGCCGACAGGCAGGGTCTGAGGAGCTGTTTTTT. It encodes CASSRQAGSEELFF.

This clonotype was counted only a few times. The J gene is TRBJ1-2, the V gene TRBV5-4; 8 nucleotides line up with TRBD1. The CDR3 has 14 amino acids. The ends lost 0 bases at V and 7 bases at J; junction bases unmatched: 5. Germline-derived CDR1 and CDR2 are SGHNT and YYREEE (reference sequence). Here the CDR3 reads CASSLGTGISGYTF. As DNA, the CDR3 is TGTGCCAGCAGCTTGGGGACAGGGATTAGTGGCTACACCTTC. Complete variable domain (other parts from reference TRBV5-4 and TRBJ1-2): ETGVTQSPTHLIKTRGQQVTLRCSSQSGHNTVSWYQQALGQGPQFIFQYYREEENGRGNFPPRFSGLQFPNYSSELNVNALELDDSALYLCASSLGTGISGYTFGSGTRLTVV.